Listed below are T cell receptor beta chains from one sample, sequenced in a study of T cell responses to AZD1222 COVID-19 vaccine. The protocol was immunoSEQ multiplex PCR, while the TCRdb copy is restricted to in-frame clones and leaves out a portion. Among some 110,000 clones, 85% to 90% were seen once, and the ten largest hold around 4.4%. The sequenced sample was peripheral blood, obtained 28 days after the second AZD1222 dose. These receptor sequences come from an adult who received the AZD1222 COVID-19 vaccine. Both conserved end residues are part of each CDR3. Fields, in order: V gene, J gene, CDR3 protein.

V gene: TRBV7-9
J gene: TRBJ2-1
CDR3 protein: CASSVGQHNEQFF

V gene: TRBV7-8
J gene: TRBJ1-3
CDR3 protein: CASNMEVSAGSGNTIYF

V gene: TRBV5-1
J gene: TRBJ2-5
CDR3 protein: CASSLNARSPQETQYF

V gene: TRBV5-1
J gene: TRBJ2-2
CDR3 protein: CASSSGTQGGELFF

V gene: TRBV12-3/TRBV12-4
J gene: TRBJ2-5
CDR3 protein: CASSGTVQETQYF

V gene: TRBV9
J gene: TRBJ2-7
CDR3 protein: CASSVGFGRYEQYF

V gene: TRBV10-1
J gene: TRBJ2-2
CDR3 protein: CASRGGLRGTGELFF

V gene: TRBV27
J gene: TRBJ1-3
CDR3 protein: CASSFDGFGNTIYF

V gene: TRBV27
J gene: TRBJ1-5
CDR3 protein: CASSLLGINNQPQHF

V gene: TRBV5-1
J gene: TRBJ1-4
CDR3 protein: CASSLVAGEYEKLFF

V gene: TRBV7-9
J gene: TRBJ1-1
CDR3 protein: CASSSAPTEAFF

V gene: TRBV19
J gene: TRBJ1-2
CDR3 protein: CASSTDRLYGYTF

V gene: TRBV28
J gene: TRBJ1-1
CDR3 protein: CASTPPGVLQAFF

V gene: TRBV13
J gene: TRBJ2-7
CDR3 protein: CASSSGTPPRVYEQYF

V gene: TRBV6-5
J gene: TRBJ1-5
CDR3 protein: CASRDRWSNQPQHF

V gene: TRBV2
J gene: TRBJ2-2
CDR3 protein: CASSLGAGGNTGELFF

V gene: TRBV7-9
J gene: TRBJ2-7
CDR3 protein: CASSLGSAYEQYF

V gene: TRBV19
J gene: TRBJ1-4
CDR3 protein: CASRTGRNEKLFF

V gene: TRBV24-1
J gene: TRBJ1-1
CDR3 protein: CATSDTQGGNTEAFF

V gene: TRBV4-1
J gene: TRBJ1-2
CDR3 protein: CASSSSRGEDGYTF

V gene: TRBV5-4
J gene: TRBJ2-5
CDR3 protein: CASSFDGAQETQYF

V gene: TRBV5-4
J gene: TRBJ1-1
CDR3 protein: CASSSWTGQNTEAFF

V gene: TRBV5-1
J gene: TRBJ1-1
CDR3 protein: CASSSGTENTEAFF

V gene: TRBV27
J gene: TRBJ2-3
CDR3 protein: CASSFGGWTDTQYF

V gene: TRBV28
J gene: TRBJ1-2
CDR3 protein: CASNSVGGYTF